This T cell receptor (beta chain) was observed in a study of blood T cell repertoires in COVID-19. Overall study context: Specimens from acute and convalescent COVID-19 originated in the United States, Italy and Spain. Sources were T cells, B-cell-depleted T cells, or PBMCs; the material itself was cDNA or gDNA.

Authors' data handling: For nucleated cells, counts were estimated from reference gene primer amplification. Here immunoSEQ multiplex PCR was the method, and the copy in TCRdb shows in-frame clones only, minus some. The V and J calls and clone size were taken over from that table, and D and trimming were inferred from the DNA. The sample includes 150,000 to 190,000 clones, roughly 88% of them seen just once. Germline V gene sequence: CDR1 SQVTM, CDR2 ANQGSEA. CDR3 length: 15 residues. V trimming: 4 bases; J trimming: 2 bases; junction bases outside the gene matches: 9. The chain uses TRBV29-1 and TRBJ2-7; 9 positions match TRBD2. Source material: peripheral blood. The clonotype was recovered from a woman in her forties or fifties with acute or convalescent COVID-19. DNA of the CDR3: TGCAGCGTTGCTGGGGGTAGCGGGAGAACCTACGAGCAGTACTTC. It is translated as CSVAGGSGRTYEQYF.